The 21 T cell receptor beta chains listed next were all sequenced from one sample in a study of blood T cell repertoires in COVID-19. Sequenced by immunoSEQ multiplex PCR; TCRdb stores in-frame clones only, minus some. The sample lists around 300,000 clones, approximately 90% occurring once. Sequencing input: peripheral blood. Receptors were obtained from a woman aged 25 to 45 with COVID-19, enrolled during active disease.

The chain recombines TRBV5-1 with TRBJ1-2, with 8 bases aligning to TRBD1. Germline V gene sequence: CDR1 SGHRS, CDR2 YFSETQ. The CDR3 is 15 residues long. V shed 4 bases, J shed 2 bases, and the junction held 7 bases outside the gene matches. CDR3 sequence: CASSPFSGGNYGYTF. The CDR3 coding sequence is TGCGCCAGCAGCCCCTTCTCAGGGGGCAACTATGGCTACACCTTC.

This chain connects TRBV7-9 to TRBJ1-2; D ambiguous. The germline V gene has CDR1 SEHNR and CDR2 FQNEAQ (reference sequence). Trimming took 0 bases from V and 3 from J, leaving 5 bases between them. The CDR3 has 13 residues. In DNA form, the CDR3 reads TGTGCCAGCAGCTTAGCGGCGGACTATGGCTACACCTTC. Translating it yields CASSLAADYGYTF.

The rearrangement joins TRBV7-2 to TRBJ2-7, with TRBD1 matching 7 bases. Germline loops: CDR1 SGHTA, CDR2 FQGNSA. V lost 0 bases to trimming and J lost 3 bases; unmatched junction nucleotides: 2. The CDR3 totals 14 residues. The CDR3 nucleotides are TGTGCCAGCAGCTTAGCCGGACAGGACTACGAGCAGTACTTC. Translation: CASSLAGQDYEQYF.

V gene TRBV6-1 combines with J gene TRBJ1-1, with 8 bases that match TRBD1. J was trimmed by 0 bases and V by 4 bases; bases with no gene match: 7. In germline, CDR1 is MNHNS, CDR2 SASEGT. This CDR3 is 16 amino acids long. CDR3 sequence: CASSGDRKIMNTEAFF. In nucleotides, the CDR3 is TGTGCCAGCAGTGGGGACAGGAAAATAATGAACACTGAAGCTTTCTTT.

DNA of the CDR3: TGTGCCAGCAGCATCGGACAGGGGAGGGGAAACACCATATATTTT. Its protein product is CASSIGQGRGNTIYF. This chain uses TRBV9 with TRBJ1-3, with TRBD1 matching 9 bases. After removal of 4 bases from V and 4 bases from J, the junction contained 6 bases not matched to a gene. The CDR3 runs 15 residues. Germline CDR1 and CDR2: SGDLS and YYNGEE.

This clone was observed a single time. This sequence joins TRBV6-5 and TRBJ2-7; 9 bases are a match to TRBD2. J gave up 6 bases and V 6 bases, and 6 bases lay outside the gene matches. The CDR3 loop spans 13 amino acids. CDR1 MNHEY and CDR2 SVGAGI come from the germline V gene. The CDR3 coding sequence is TGTGCCAGCAGGCCAGCGGGAGGCGGCGAGCAGTACTTC. Translating gives CASRPAGGGEQYF.

V usage is TRBV30 and J usage is TRBJ2-3; 7 bases fit TRBD1. Germline-derived CDR1 and CDR2 are GTSNPN and SVGIG (reference sequence). The V gene end was trimmed by 2 bases and the J gene end by 2 bases; junction bases not matched to a gene: 4. CDR3 length: 14 residues. In DNA form, the CDR3 reads TGTGCCTGGAGTAAACAGGGGACCACAGATACGCAGTATTTT. This encodes CAWSKQGTTDTQYF.

The gene calls are TRBV5-6 and TRBJ2-7; 9 nucleotides match TRBD1. Germline assignment: CDR1 SGHDT and CDR2 YYEEEE. The ends lost 4 bases at V and 6 bases at J; junction bases unmatched: 8. The CDR3 spans 14 residues. The CDR3 sequence: CASSPWDRVGEQYF. CDR3 in DNA: TGTGCCAGCAGCCCTTGGGACAGGGTCGGCGAGCAGTACTTC.

This clone is a singleton in its sample. The chain employs TRBV4-1 and TRBJ1-4; D perhaps matches TRBD1 (6 bases). Germline V lookup: CDR1 MGHRA, CDR2 YSYEKL. This CDR3 has 16 amino acids. V was clipped by 0 bases and J by 8 bases, with 16 bases between them. The CDR3 region has the DNA TGCGCCAGCAGCCAAGAACAGCACAGGGAAGGGGAAAAACTGTTTTTT. It specifies CASSQEQHREGEKLFF.

The chain uses TRBV28 and TRBJ1-5; D not resolved. V lost 2 bases to trimming and J lost 7 bases, with 9 bases between them. CDR1 is MDHEN and CDR2 is SYDVKM in the germline V gene. CDR3 length: 13 amino acids. CDR3 sequence reads: CASSLAPEQPQHF. Here the CDR3 DNA reads TGTGCCAGCAGTTTAGCTCCGGAGCAGCCCCAGCATTTT.

Here the CDR3 reads CASSWTSGRAGEQFF. The CDR3, as DNA: TGTGCCAGCAGTTGGACTAGCGGGAGGGCCGGTGAGCAGTTCTTC. This chain uses TRBV6-5 with TRBJ2-1, with TRBD2 identical over 15 bases. Germline CDR1 MNHEY, CDR2 SVGAGI. J gave up 9 bases and V 4 bases, and 4 bases lay outside the gene matches. The CDR3 length is 15 residues.

In its sample, this clone was seen once. The rearrangement links TRBV7-3 to TRBJ2-5; 8 bases agree with TRBD1. Unmatched junction bases numbered 1, after V lost 4 bases and J lost 3 bases. Germline V gene sequence: CDR1 SGHTA, CDR2 FQGTGA. The CDR3 runs 13 residues. The CDR3 sequence is CASSSTGEETQYF. The CDR3, as DNA: TGTGCCAGCAGCTCGACAGGGGAAGAGACCCAGTACTTC.

The chain is built from TRBV6-4 and TRBJ2-2; TRBD1 aligns across 10 bases. The V gene end was trimmed by 8 bases and the J gene end by 6 bases; junction bases not matched to a gene: 6. The CDR3 has 14 amino acids. The germline V gene encodes CDR1 MRHNA and CDR2 SNTAGT. The DNA for the CDR3 is TGTGCCAGCTCGGGACAGGGGAGTTCCGGGGAGCTGTTTTTT. Residues: CASSGQGSSGELFF.

This chain connects TRBV2 to TRBJ1-1, with 10 positions matching TRBD1. In germline, CDR1 is SNHLY, CDR2 FYNNEI. The length of the CDR3 is 15 residues. Trimming at V came to 4 bases and at J to 3 bases, leaving 5 bases not matched to a gene. CDR3 coding DNA: TGTGCCAGCAGTGCCGGGACAGGGGATTACACTGAAGCTTTCTTT. Protein product: CASSAGTGDYTEAFF. Drawing the rest from reference TRBV2 and TRBJ1-1, the complete variable domain is EPEVTQTPSHQVTQMGQEVILRCVPISNHLYFYWYRQILGQKVEFLVSFYNNEISEKSEIFDDQFSVERPDGSNFTLKIRSTKLEDSAMYFCASSAGTGDYTEAFFGQGTRLTVV.

The DNA of the CDR3 is TGCGCCAGCAGCCATATACTAGCGGGAAAAAACAATGAGCAGTTCTTC. It codes for CASSHILAGKNNEQFF. V gene TRBV4-3 combines with J gene TRBJ2-1; 10 bases agree with TRBD2. With V trimmed by 3 bases and J by 5 bases, 7 bases remained unmatched. CDR1 LGHNA and CDR2 YSLEER come from the germline V gene. This CDR3 contains 16 residues.

This chain connects TRBV5-1 to TRBJ1-2; TRBD1 might be the D (6 bases). CDR1 and CDR2 (germline): SGHRS, YFSETQ. The CDR3 is 12 amino acids. The V and J ends lost 3 bases and 8 bases respectively, with 11 bases between them. CDR3 sequence reads: CASSSGVGGYTF. DNA for the CDR3: TGCGCCAGCAGCTCAGGGGTAGGCGGCTACACCTTC.

The chain links TRBV30 to TRBJ1-6, with D possibly being TRBD1 (5 bases). V was pared by 7 bases and J by 10 bases, with 20 bases between. The CDR3 is made up of 14 amino acids. From germline, CDR1 is GTSNPN and CDR2 SVGIG (reference sequence). In DNA form, the CDR3 reads TGTGCCTACTCCTGGGACTCTAGAGCGTCACCCCTCCACTTT. Amino acids: CAYSWDSRASPLHF.

This clone was observed once. The rearrangement joins TRBV19 to TRBJ2-1; 8 bases are shared with TRBD1. V lost 6 bases and J lost 2; bases outside the gene matches: 6. Germline V gene lookup returns CDR1 LNHDA and CDR2 SQIVND (reference sequence). The CDR3 loop spans 15 amino acids. The CDR3 loop reads CASRTQGGPYNEQFF. The CDR3 DNA reads as TGTGCCAGTAGAACACAGGGGGGTCCCTACAATGAGCAGTTCTTC.

Here the CDR3 DNA reads TGTGCCAGCAGTATGACTAGCGGGGGGGTCTACAATGAGCAGTTCTTC. This codes for CASSMTSGGVYNEQFF. V usage is TRBV6-2 or TRBV6-3 and J usage is TRBJ2-1, with 14 bases fitting TRBD2. CDR3 length equals 16 residues. CDR1 MNHEY and CDR2 SVGEGT come from the germline V gene. V shed 5 bases and J 3 bases; nucleotides not matched to a gene: 3.

This chain joins TRBV29-1 and TRBJ1-3; D call uncertain. V was shortened by 7 bases and J by 2 bases, with 12 bases between the two germline ends. Germline V lookup: CDR1 SQVTM, CDR2 ANQGSEA. This CDR3 has 13 amino acids. The DNA for the CDR3 is TGCAGCGCCGAACGGGGTACTGGAAACACCATATATTTT. This translates into CSAERGTGNTIYF.

The J gene is TRBJ2-7, the V gene TRBV27; D possibly corresponds to TRBD2 (5 bases). CDR3 length: 13 residues. V shed 8 bases and J shed 4 bases, with 15 bases lying between them. Looked up from germline, CDR1 is MNHEY and CDR2 is SMNVEV (reference sequence). The CDR3 sequence is CASGRTRDYEQYF. The CDR3 bases are TGTGCCAGCGGCCGGACCCGGGATTACGAGCAGTACTTC.